Listed below are T cell receptor beta chains from one sample, sequenced in a study of cytomegalovirus exposure and HLA in healthy donors. Data came from immunoSEQ multiplex PCR; TCRdb stores just in-frame clones and leaves some out. The specimen's table records around 140,000 clones. Sequenced material: PBMCs. These receptors all stem from a woman aged 40 to 55 in good health and CMV-seropositive. Both conserved end residues are part of each CDR3. The order of the fields is V gene, J gene, D gene, CDR3 DNA, CDR3 protein. The D gene is left open where the match is weak.

>TRBV19|TRBJ1-4|TRBD1
TGTGCCAGTAGTACTCCCGACAGGGGGGGTGAAAAACTGTTTTTT
CASSTPDRGGEKLFF
>TRBV18|TRBJ2-7|.
TGTGCCAGCCCACCTACGGGAGTTACCCCCTACGAGCAGTACTTC
CASPPTGVTPYEQYF
>TRBV6-1|TRBJ1-1|.
TGTGCCAGCAGTGTATCCGGGGTCGGGAACGAGGCTTTCTTT
CASSVSGVGNEAFF
>TRBV5-1|TRBJ2-1|TRBD1
TGCGCCAGCAGCCAAGGGGGCAGGTCCTACAATGAGCAGTTCTTC
CASSQGGRSYNEQFF
>TRBV7-7|TRBJ2-1|TRBD2
TGTGCTAGCAGCTTGGACAGGCGGCTAGCGGGGGTTGGGAAGTTCTTC
CASSLDRRLAGVGKFF
>TRBV2|TRBJ1-5|TRBD1
TGTGCCAGCAGTGAAGGGACAGGGGCGCGGGGCAATCAGCCCCAGCATTTT
CASSEGTGARGNQPQHF
>TRBV2|TRBJ2-7|.
TGTGCCAGCCAATCAGGGGCGAGCTCCTACGAGCAGTACTTC
CASQSGASSYEQYF
>TRBV9|TRBJ2-3|.
TGTGCCAGCAGCCCCCGGTTCCTCACAGATACGCAGTATTTT
CASSPRFLTDTQYF
>TRBV19|TRBJ2-3|.
TGTGCCACCCGGACACTAACAGATACGCAGTATTTT
CATRTLTDTQYF
>TRBV5-1|TRBJ2-7|.
TGCGCCAGCAGCTTGGACAATCCAGCGGCAGATAGGTTAATATTC
CASSLDNPAADRLIF
>TRBV28|TRBJ2-7|TRBD1
TGTGCCAGCAGACCCGGGACAGACTACGAGCAGTACTTC
CASRPGTDYEQYF
>TRBV6-6|TRBJ2-7|.
TGTGCCAGCAGCCCAGACAGCCCCTACGAGCAGTACTTC
CASSPDSPYEQYF
>TRBV19|TRBJ1-1|TRBD1
TGTGCCAGTAGCAGGAGGGGGCAGAGCACTGAAGCTTTCTTT
CASSRRGQSTEAFF
>TRBV29-1|TRBJ1-5|.
TGCAGCGTTGGATTGGGGAGGAATCAGCCCCAGCATTTT
CSVGLGRNQPQHF
>TRBV9|TRBJ2-7|TRBD2
TGTGCCAGCAGCGTAGCTAGCGGGAGTTATAACGAGCAGTACTTC
CASSVASGSYNEQYF
>TRBV7-9|TRBJ2-1|.
TGTGCCAGCAGCTTAGACCAGGGCGAGCAGTTCTTC
CASSLDQGEQFF
>TRBV15|TRBJ2-1|TRBD2
TGTGCCACCAGCAGAGGCCTAGCGGCGCCAAGGGAGCAGTTCTTC
CATSRGLAAPREQFF